The rows below give T cell receptor beta chains drawn from one sample of a study of blood T cell repertoires in COVID-19. The method was immunoSEQ multiplex PCR; TCRdb's version includes in-frame clones alone and lacks a portion of them. The table records under 150,000 clones, around 85% of them present only once. The sequenced sample was peripheral blood. All receptors derive from a woman aged 55-69 years with COVID-19, enrolled during active disease. The CDR3 runs from the conserved cysteine through the conserved F or W. The D gene is left open where the match is weak. Part of the rows lack a size; the others show once, few, many or a class for expanded clones.

size: NA
J: TRBJ2-7
D: TRBD2
V: TRBV20-1
DNA: TGCAGTGCTAGTCCTAGCGGGGATACGGACTACGAGCAGTACTTC
CDR3: CSASPSGDTDYEQYF

size: NA
J: TRBJ1-1
D: NA
V: TRBV18
DNA: TGTGCCAGCACTCCTCAGGCGAAGGGGAGGACTGAAGCTTTCTTT
CDR3: CASTPQAKGRTEAFF

size: NA
J: TRBJ1-5
D: NA
V: TRBV7-2
DNA: TGTGCCAGCAGCTTACAGGGGAATCAGCCCCAGCATTTT
CDR3: CASSLQGNQPQHF

size: NA
J: TRBJ1-5
D: NA
V: TRBV11-3
DNA: TGTGCCAGCAGCTTAGAAGGGGGATGGAATCAGCCCCAGCATTTT
CDR3: CASSLEGGWNQPQHF

size: NA
J: TRBJ1-2
D: TRBD1
V: TRBV2
DNA: TGTGCCAGCATCCGAGGACAGGGGGACTACTATGGCTACACCTTC
CDR3: CASIRGQGDYYGYTF

size: NA
J: TRBJ1-2
D: TRBD1
V: TRBV19
DNA: TGTGCCAGCAGCGCCTTAGGGGGCCAGGTGGTTAACTATGGCTACACCTTC
CDR3: CASSALGGQVVNYGYTF

size: once
J: TRBJ1-2
D: TRBD1
V: TRBV9
DNA: TGTGCCAGCAGCGCCAGGGGACAGCCACTCTTTAACTATGGCTACACCTTC
CDR3: CASSARGQPLFNYGYTF

size: NA
J: TRBJ1-2
D: NA
V: TRBV2
DNA: TGTGCCAGCACCCCTCGGCACACCCCTAGGTATGGCTACACCTTC
CDR3: CASTPRHTPRYGYTF

size: once
J: TRBJ1-2
D: NA
V: TRBV5-1
DNA: TGCGCCAGCAGCTTGGCGGCGGATCTTAACTATGGCTACACCTTC
CDR3: CASSLAADLNYGYTF

size: NA
J: TRBJ2-1
D: NA
V: TRBV7-2
DNA: TGTGCCAGCAGCTTTAGTGTCTACAATGAGCAGTTCTTC
CDR3: CASSFSVYNEQFF

size: NA
J: TRBJ1-1
D: TRBD1
V: TRBV28
DNA: TGTGCCAGCAGTTTTCCCAGGGGGAAAGCTTTCTTT
CDR3: CASSFPRGKAFF

size: NA
J: TRBJ1-1
D: NA
V: TRBV5-6
DNA: TGTGCCAGCAGCTTGTTGACAGGATGGATGAACACTGAAGCTTTCTTT
CDR3: CASSLLTGWMNTEAFF

size: NA
J: TRBJ1-1
D: TRBD1
V: TRBV25-1
DNA: TGTGCCAGCAGTAGGACAGGGACAATCACTGAAGCTTTCTTT
CDR3: CASSRTGTITEAFF

size: few
J: TRBJ2-7
D: NA
V: TRBV7-2
DNA: TGTGCCAGCAGCTTAGCGGGCTTCTACGAGCAGTACTTC
CDR3: CASSLAGFYEQYF

size: NA
J: TRBJ1-5
D: NA
V: TRBV6-1
DNA: TGTGCCAGCAGTGAACACACAGTGTATCAGCCCCAGCATTTT
CDR3: CASSEHTVYQPQHF

size: NA
J: TRBJ2-1
D: TRBD1
V: TRBV6-5
DNA: TGTGCCAGCCACCGAGCGAGGGGGCATGAGCAGTTCTTC
CDR3: CASHRARGHEQFF

size: NA
J: TRBJ1-4
D: NA
V: TRBV30
DNA: TGTGCCTGGAGAGGCGCGGGGGGGGAAAAACTGTTTTTT
CDR3: CAWRGAGGEKLFF

size: NA
J: TRBJ1-1
D: NA
V: TRBV29-1
DNA: TGCAGCGTTTCGTCCCCCTCCCGCACTGAAGCTTTCTTT
CDR3: CSVSSPSRTEAFF

size: NA
J: TRBJ2-2
D: NA
V: TRBV27
DNA: TGTGCCAGCAGTTTATCGAGTTTCACCGGGGAGCTGTTTTTT
CDR3: CASSLSSFTGELFF

size: NA
J: TRBJ2-1
D: TRBD1
V: TRBV7-3
DNA: TGTGCCAGCAGCCATGGACAGGGGGAATACAATGAGCAGTTCTTC
CDR3: CASSHGQGEYNEQFF

size: NA
J: TRBJ2-1
D: NA
V: TRBV6-5
DNA: TGTGCCAGCAGTTACTCGGGCAGCTCCTACAATGAGCAGTTCTTC
CDR3: CASSYSGSSYNEQFF

size: once
J: TRBJ1-5
D: NA
V: TRBV6-5
DNA: TGTGCCAGCTCGTTTGGTCAGGTGAGCAATCAGCCCCAGCATTTT
CDR3: CASSFGQVSNQPQHF

size: once
J: TRBJ2-3
D: NA
V: TRBV13
DNA: TGTGCCAGCAGCTTAGAGCCGTCGGACCTGGGGGCCACAGATACGCAGTATTTT
CDR3: CASSLEPSDLGATDTQYF

size: NA
J: TRBJ1-3
D: NA
V: TRBV9
DNA: TGTGCCAACCCGGGGGGGCCGGAGATCGGAAACACCATATATTTT
CDR3: CANPGGPEIGNTIYF

size: NA
J: TRBJ2-2
D: NA
V: TRBV28
DNA: TGTGCCAGCAGTCTAGGACTTTTCACCGGGGAGCTGTTTTTT
CDR3: CASSLGLFTGELFF

size: NA
J: TRBJ1-4
D: NA
V: TRBV19
DNA: TGTGCCAGTAGCTGGGGGCGCGGGAGTGAAAAACTGTTTTTT
CDR3: CASSWGRGSEKLFF

size: once
J: TRBJ2-5
D: TRBD1
V: TRBV5-1
DNA: TGCGCCAGCAGCTCATCAGGGGGTGCACTAGCCCAGTACTTC
CDR3: CASSSSGGALAQYF

size: NA
J: TRBJ2-7
D: TRBD1
V: TRBV18
DNA: TGTGCCAGCTCACCGGGGACAGGGGAACGCTACGAGCAGTACTTC
CDR3: CASSPGTGERYEQYF

size: NA
J: TRBJ1-1
D: NA
V: TRBV5-5
DNA: TGTGCCAGCAGCTTGGCTCCGGGCCCTAGCGCTGAAGCTTTCTTT
CDR3: CASSLAPGPSAEAFF

size: NA
J: TRBJ1-1
D: NA
V: TRBV7-3
DNA: TGTGCCAGCAGCACCGCGGCCGGGGACACTGAAGCTTTCTTT
CDR3: CASSTAAGDTEAFF

size: NA
J: TRBJ2-5
D: NA
V: TRBV11-2
DNA: TGTGCCAGCAGCTTAGCACCGGGTTGGAGGGAGACCCAGTACTTC
CDR3: CASSLAPGWRETQYF

size: NA
J: TRBJ2-1
D: NA
V: TRBV5-1
DNA: TGCGCCAGCAGCTTGGTCCAGGGGAATGAGCAGTTCTTC
CDR3: CASSLVQGNEQFF

size: NA
J: TRBJ1-3
D: NA
V: TRBV9
DNA: TGTGCCAGCAGCAGAGAGGGCTCTGGAAACACCATATATTTT
CDR3: CASSREGSGNTIYF

size: NA
J: TRBJ1-4
D: NA
V: TRBV5-1
DNA: TGCGCCAGCAGCTTGGAGGGGTTCCCAGTTAATGAAAAACTGTTTTTT
CDR3: CASSLEGFPVNEKLFF

size: NA
J: TRBJ2-3
D: TRBD2
V: TRBV27
DNA: TGTGCCAGCAGTTATAGCGGGGCGACAGATACGCAGTATTTT
CDR3: CASSYSGATDTQYF

size: NA
J: TRBJ2-2
D: NA
V: TRBV6-5
DNA: TGTGCCAGCAGTTACGGGGGAGGGGGAGAATCGGGGGAGCTGTTTTTT
CDR3: CASSYGGGGESGELFF

size: NA
J: TRBJ1-2
D: TRBD1
V: TRBV4-1
DNA: TGCGCCAGCAGCCGTGGACAGGGGGCGGACTATGGCTACACCTTC
CDR3: CASSRGQGADYGYTF

size: NA
J: TRBJ2-1
D: TRBD2
V: TRBV3-1/TRBV3-2
DNA: TGTGCCAGCAGCCAAGTAGCGGGGGGGTACAATGAGCAGTTCTTC
CDR3: CASSQVAGGYNEQFF

size: NA
J: TRBJ2-7
D: TRBD1
V: TRBV3-1/TRBV3-2
DNA: TGTGCCAGCAGCCACCTAGGGGACAGGGGAAGCGAGCAGTACTTC
CDR3: CASSHLGDRGSEQYF

size: few
J: TRBJ2-4
D: NA
V: TRBV6-5
DNA: TGTGCCAGCAGGGTGGCAGGGCCCCCCTCGGTTCAGTACTTC
CDR3: CASRVAGPPSVQYF

size: NA
J: TRBJ1-2
D: TRBD1
V: TRBV7-9
DNA: TGTGCCAGCAGCAAGGGACAGGTCCCCTATGGCTACACCTTC
CDR3: CASSKGQVPYGYTF

size: few
J: TRBJ1-2
D: TRBD1
V: TRBV4-1
DNA: TGCGCCAGCAGCCAAGATCCCCAGAGACAGGGTAACTATGGCTACACCTTC
CDR3: CASSQDPQRQGNYGYTF

size: NA
J: TRBJ2-2
D: NA
V: TRBV9
DNA: TGTGCCAGCAGCTTATTCACCGGGGAGCTGTTTTTT
CDR3: CASSLFTGELFF

size: NA
J: TRBJ2-1
D: TRBD1
V: TRBV18
DNA: TGTGCCAGCTCACCAGCCGCAGGGGGAATTTACAATGAGCAGTTCTTC
CDR3: CASSPAAGGIYNEQFF

size: NA
J: TRBJ1-1
D: TRBD1
V: TRBV10-3
DNA: TGTGCCAGCAGCAGCCCGGGACAGAACGCTTTCTTT
CDR3: CASSSPGQNAFF

size: NA
J: TRBJ2-3
D: TRBD2
V: TRBV7-2
DNA: TGTGCCAGCAGCTTAGGACTAGCGGGGGGGTCCACAGATACGCAGTATTTT
CDR3: CASSLGLAGGSTDTQYF

size: NA
J: TRBJ1-2
D: NA
V: TRBV7-2
DNA: TGTGCCAGCAGCTTAGATGTATCTGAGCTCTATGGCTACACCTTC
CDR3: CASSLDVSELYGYTF

size: NA
J: TRBJ2-2
D: NA
V: TRBV27
DNA: TGTGCCAGTACCACCTTACGACTGAACACCGGGGAGCTGTTTTTT
CDR3: CASTTLRLNTGELFF

size: NA
J: TRBJ1-2
D: NA
V: TRBV13
DNA: TGTGCCAGCCGGCGGGGGCCCGGTGGCTACACCTTC
CDR3: CASRRGPGGYTF

size: NA
J: TRBJ1-2
D: NA
V: TRBV6-5
DNA: TGTGCCAGCCACACACCAGGACACCTCTATGGCTACACCTTC
CDR3: CASHTPGHLYGYTF

size: NA
J: TRBJ2-1
D: NA
V: TRBV6-1
DNA: TGTGCCAGCAGTGAAGATAATATTAACAATGAGCAGTTCTTC
CDR3: CASSEDNINNEQFF

size: NA
J: TRBJ1-5
D: NA
V: TRBV19
DNA: TGTGCCAGTAGTACCCGACAGGTAGGGCAGCCCCAGCATTTT
CDR3: CASSTRQVGQPQHF

size: few
J: TRBJ1-4
D: TRBD1
V: TRBV29-1
DNA: TGCAGCGTGGCGAGGACAGGGGGTTTTGAAAAACTGTTTTTT
CDR3: CSVARTGGFEKLFF

size: once
J: TRBJ2-7
D: NA
V: TRBV6-5
DNA: TGTGCCAGCAGGACAGGTGATTCAGACGAGCAGTACTTC
CDR3: CASRTGDSDEQYF

size: NA
J: TRBJ1-4
D: NA
V: TRBV7-8
DNA: TGTGCCAGCAGCTTAGCTTACGGATCCGAGGGCGAAAAACTGTTTTTT
CDR3: CASSLAYGSEGEKLFF

size: NA
J: TRBJ2-7
D: TRBD2
V: TRBV2
DNA: TGTGCCAGCACTAGCGGTTGGGGCTACGAGCAGTACTTC
CDR3: CASTSGWGYEQYF

size: once
J: TRBJ1-1
D: TRBD1
V: TRBV18
DNA: TGTGCCAGCTCACCGATCCCCGCCGGGACAGGGGGCGAAAGAACTGAAGCTTTCTTT
CDR3: CASSPIPAGTGGERTEAFF

size: NA
J: TRBJ2-2
D: TRBD2
V: TRBV24-1
DNA: TGTGCCACCGCTAGCGGGAACACCGGGGAGCTGTTTTTT
CDR3: CATASGNTGELFF

size: NA
J: TRBJ1-2
D: TRBD1
V: TRBV2
DNA: TGTGCCAGCAGTGCCCGGACAGGGTATGGCTACACCTTC
CDR3: CASSARTGYGYTF

size: once
J: TRBJ2-7
D: NA
V: TRBV6-5
DNA: TGTGCCAGCAGTTACGGCAGGGGGGAGTACGAGCAGTACTTC
CDR3: CASSYGRGEYEQYF